This TCR beta chain comes out of a study of cytomegalovirus exposure and HLA in healthy donors. In the PCR, 60 Vbeta and 13 Jbeta primers were used. Using immunoSEQ multiplex PCR, the repertoire was profiled, and TCRdb retains in-frame clones only, with some absent. The table has around 99,000 clones, roughly 80% seen once. The CDR3 covers 16 residues. The V gene's germline CDR1 is SNHLY and CDR2 FYNNEI. The V segment lost 6 bases and the J segment 4 bases; nucleotides outside the gene matches: 14. Donors likely had unrecorded immune exposures despite being nominally healthy when sampled. General study findings and limits: Three CMV-associated chains proved CMV antigen-specific in vitro.

Regarding this clone: Its matching antigen is unknown.

The sequence was obtained from a man aged 35 to 55 in good health and CMV-seronegative. The rearrangement links TRBV2 to TRBJ2-5; TRBD1 aligns across 7 bases. The sample comprised PBMCs. The CDR3 sequence is CASRGGGTDSRETQYF. CDR3 nucleotides: TGTGCCAGCAGAGGGGGTGGGACAGACTCAAGAGAGACCCAGTACTTC. Using reference TRBV2 and TRBJ2-5 for the parts outside the CDR3, the full variable domain is EPEVTQTPSHQVTQMGQEVILRCVPISNHLYFYWYRQILGQKVEFLVSFYNNEISEKSEIFDDQFSVERPDGSNFTLKIRSTKLEDSAMYFCASRGGGTDSRETQYFGPGTRLLVL.